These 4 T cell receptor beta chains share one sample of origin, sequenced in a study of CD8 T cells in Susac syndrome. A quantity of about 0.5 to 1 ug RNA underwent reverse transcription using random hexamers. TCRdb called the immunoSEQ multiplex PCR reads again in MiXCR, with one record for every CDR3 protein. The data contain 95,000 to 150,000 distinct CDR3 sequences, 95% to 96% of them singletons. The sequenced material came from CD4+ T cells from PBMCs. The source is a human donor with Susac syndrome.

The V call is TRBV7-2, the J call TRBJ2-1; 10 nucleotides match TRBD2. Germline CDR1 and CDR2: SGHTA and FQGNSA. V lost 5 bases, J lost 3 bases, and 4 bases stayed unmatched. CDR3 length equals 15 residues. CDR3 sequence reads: CASSQPSGGYNEQFF. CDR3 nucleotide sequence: TGTGCCAGCAGCCAGCCTAGCGGGGGCTACAATGAGCAGTTCTTC.

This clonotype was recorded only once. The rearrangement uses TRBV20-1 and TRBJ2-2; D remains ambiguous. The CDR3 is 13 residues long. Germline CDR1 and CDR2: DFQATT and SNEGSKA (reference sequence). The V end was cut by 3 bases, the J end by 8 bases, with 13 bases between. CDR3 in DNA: TGCAGTGCTAGGAGCGTAGATCCAGGGGAGCTGTTTTTT. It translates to CSARSVDPGELFF.

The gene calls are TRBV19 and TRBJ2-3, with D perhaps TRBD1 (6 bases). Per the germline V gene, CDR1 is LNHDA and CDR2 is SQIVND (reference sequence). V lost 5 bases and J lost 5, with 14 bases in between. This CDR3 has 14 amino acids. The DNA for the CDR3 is TGTGCCAGTAGTTCAGGACAGTGGAGAGATACGCAGTATTTT. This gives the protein CASSSGQWRDTQYF.

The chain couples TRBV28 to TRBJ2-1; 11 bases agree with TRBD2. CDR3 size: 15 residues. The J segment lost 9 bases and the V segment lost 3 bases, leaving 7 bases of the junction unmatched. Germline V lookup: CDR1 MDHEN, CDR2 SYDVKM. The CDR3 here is CASSFTSGRAGEQFF. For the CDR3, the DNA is TGTGCCAGCAGTTTCACTAGCGGGAGAGCTGGTGAGCAGTTCTTC.